Below, 13 T cell receptor beta chains from the same sample are listed, as sequenced in a study of vaccination and CD4 T cells after COVID-19. Time point denoted: late sampling 161 to 241 days after vaccination in three convalescent patients. Regarding treatment: roughly 11-day PBMC culture with coronavirus spike peptide pools or control peptides (ViraFEST assay). Once obtained from cultured CD4+ T cells, the DNA was sequenced using the Oncomine TCR Beta short-read assay. TCRdb reanalysed the PCR reads using MiXCR and keeps one entry per CDR3 protein. This table holds around 30,000 distinct CDR3 sequences, around 33% found once. Antigens of these TCRs are unknown. The sequencing here drew on CD4+ T cells from blood, cultured in vitro, taken about 7 months after SARS-CoV-2 vaccination. Receptor source: a human donor who had recovered from COVID-19.

The chain combines TRBV7-8 with TRBJ2-2; 11 bases fit TRBD2. The CDR3 runs 16 residues. With 4 bases clipped from V and 5 bases from J, the junction kept 6 bases outside the gene matches. Germline CDR1 reads SGHVS; CDR2 reads FQNEAQ. This chain's CDR3 is CASSSLAGGGTGELFF. The CDR3, as DNA: TGTGCCAGCAGCTCTCTAGCGGGAGGCGGAACCGGGGAGCTGTTTTTT.

The V and J genes are TRBV2 and TRBJ2-7; D remains ambiguous. The CDR3 consists of 10 residues. V lost 2 bases and J 4 bases, leaving 0 bases between the germline ends. Germline lookup yields CDR1 SNHLY and CDR2 FYNNEI. CDR3 nucleotides: TGTGCCAGCAGTGAATACGAGCAGTACTTC. Translating it yields CASSEYEQYF.

The CDR3 loop is CSAITVSSYNEQFF. As DNA, the CDR3 is TGCAGTGCTATAACTGTAAGCTCCTACAATGAGCAGTTCTTC. This chain links TRBV20-1 with TRBJ2-1; no clear D. Germline V lookup: CDR1 DFQATT, CDR2 SNEGSKA (reference sequence). Trimming removed 4 bases from V and 0 bases from J, with 10 bases in between. There are 14 residues in the CDR3.

This clonotype showed up just once. This rearrangement joins TRBV30 to TRBJ2-3; D perhaps matches TRBD2 (6 bases). The CDR3 is made up of 13 amino acids. Germline V CDR1 and CDR2: GTSNPN, SVGIG (reference sequence). V gave up 1 base and J gave up 4 bases, with 9 bases separating them. CDR3 sequence: CAWSDGGSDTQYF. CDR3 DNA sequence: TGTGCCTGGAGTGATGGAGGGTCAGATACGCAGTATTTT.

This clonotype was seen a handful of times. The chain joins TRBV11-1 to TRBJ2-5; TRBD1 is a possible D gene (6 bases). CDR1 is SGHAT and CDR2 is FQDESV in the germline V gene (reference sequence). V lost 5 bases, J lost 0 bases, and 10 bases lay in between. This CDR3 spans 14 amino acids. The CDR3 DNA is TGTGCCAGCAGCAAACAGGGTAACCAAGAGACCCAGTACTTC. Its protein is CASSKQGNQETQYF.

This clonotype appeared a single time. The chain combines TRBV28 with TRBJ2-3; D assignment may be TRBD1 or TRBD2 (6 bases each). The CDR3 spans 16 residues. Per the germline V gene, CDR1 is MDHEN and CDR2 is SYDVKM. V was clipped by 7 bases and J by 3 bases, with 20 bases between them. As DNA, the CDR3 is TGTGCCAGCAATCGGCCCGAGGGGGGAGCAACAGATACGCAGTATTTT. Protein: CASNRPEGGATDTQYF. Full variable domain (rest looked up from reference TRBV28 and TRBJ2-3): DVKVTQSSRYLVKRTGEKVFLECVQDMDHENMFWYRQDPGLGLRLIYFSYDVKMKEKGDIPEGYSVSREKKERFSLILESASTNQTSMYLCASNRPEGGATDTQYFGPGTRLTVL.

The chain is built from TRBV7-9 and TRBJ1-1; D remains ambiguous. Looked up from germline, CDR1 is SEHNR and CDR2 is FQNEAQ (reference sequence). This CDR3 is built from 13 residues. V was trimmed by 3 bases and J by 1 base, leaving 6 bases between them. The CDR3 DNA is TGTGCCAGCAGCTTCAAAAGGAACACTGAAGCTTTCTTT. Protein product: CASSFKRNTEAFF.

V and J are TRBV28 and TRBJ2-5, with TRBD2 identical over 7 bases. V lost 10 bases and J lost 4; bases outside the gene matches: 9. The CDR3 spans 13 residues. Germline V CDR1 and CDR2: MDHEN, SYDVKM. The CDR3 DNA follows: TGTGCCATCAACTTGGGGAGGGGAGAGACCCAGTACTTC. This gives the protein CAINLGRGETQYF.

This clonotype is medium-sized. V and J are TRBV10-1 and TRBJ2-1; D is unresolved. V lost 8 bases, J lost 0 bases, and 2 bases lay in between. This CDR3 spans 11 amino acids. Germline V gene data show CDR1 as WNHNN and CDR2 as SYGVQD (reference sequence). The CDR3 sequence is CASYSYNEQFF. The CDR3 DNA reads TGCGCCAGCTACTCCTACAATGAGCAGTTCTTC.

This rearrangement joins TRBV20-1 to TRBJ2-2; D uncertain. Trimming took 2 bases from V and 0 from J, leaving 10 bases between them. There are 15 residues in the CDR3. From germline, CDR1 is DFQATT and CDR2 SNEGSKA (reference sequence). The CDR3 sequence: CSARRTDANTGELFF. Here the CDR3 DNA reads TGCAGTGCTAGAAGGACGGACGCGAACACCGGGGAGCTGTTTTTT.

The chain employs TRBV5-1 and TRBJ2-5, with TRBD2 matching 7 bases. This CDR3 comprises 14 residues. The V gene end was trimmed by 2 bases and the J gene end by 6 bases; junction bases not matched to a gene: 7. CDR1 SGHRS and CDR2 YFSETQ come from the germline V gene. CDR3 sequence reads: CASSFRGRAQTQYF. As DNA, the CDR3 is TGCGCCAGCAGCTTCCGGGGGAGGGCACAGACCCAGTACTTC.

The V and J genes are TRBV20-1 and TRBJ2-3; D unresolved. From germline, CDR1 is DFQATT and CDR2 SNEGSKA (reference sequence). This CDR3 is 18 amino acids long. V lost 0 bases and J lost 2, with 21 bases in between. CDR3 DNA: TGCAGTGCTAGAGATCCCTCCGGACGGAGCCTCCACACAGATACGCAGTATTTT. Amino acids: CSARDPSGRSLHTDTQYF.

The chain employs TRBV7-9 and TRBJ1-2; D is possibly TRBD1 (5 bases). Germline V gene lookup returns CDR1 SEHNR and CDR2 FQNEAQ (reference sequence). With 0 bases removed from V and 7 bases from J, the gap between germline ends came to 9 bases. CDR3 size: 13 residues. CDR3 protein: CASSLASGVGYTF. CDR3 nucleotides: TGTGCCAGCAGCTTAGCATCGGGGGTTGGCTACACCTTC.